The T cell receptor beta chain described here comes from a study of radiotherapy plus CTLA-4 blockade in lung cancer. CDR3 length equals 9 residues. Looked up from germline, CDR1 is DFQATT and CDR2 is SNEGSKA (reference sequence). V dropped 8 bases and J dropped 7 bases, with 8 bases sitting between them. Sequencing used immunoSEQ multiplex PCR; TCRdb keeps in-frame clones, though not all of them. The sample yields about 77,000 clones, approximately 73% seen once. The clonotype was recovered from a human donor with non-small cell lung cancer whose response to radiotherapy plus ipilimumab could not be evaluated. The sample here was peripheral blood, taken from a patient treated with radiotherapy plus ipilimumab. This chain connects TRBV20-1 to TRBJ1-2; possibly TRBD1 for D (6 bases). The CDR3 region has the DNA TGCAGTTACAGGGCTGGCTACACCTTC. It codes for CSYRAGYTF.